A selection of T cell receptor beta chains follows, all from one sample in a study of T cells in Graves' hyperthyroidism and ophthalmopathy. TCRdb fed the multiplex PCR reads into MiXCR, producing one record per CDR3 protein. The sample lists about 280,000 distinct CDR3 sequences, around a quarter occurring once. The sequencing input was blood. The receptor source for this set is a man aged 35-49 years with Graves' hyperthyroidism that later progressed to Graves' ophthalmopathy. The CDR3 runs from the conserved cysteine through the conserved F or W. Each record gives: V gene, D gene, J gene, CDR3 protein. A D gene is named only where the DNA matches it firmly.

>TRBV3-1|-|TRBJ2-7
CASSQSGVSYEQYF
>TRBV18|TRBD1|TRBJ1-2
CASSPPGQGASGYTF
>TRBV5-1|TRBD1|TRBJ2-4
CASSVAGTGGNIQYF
>TRBV6-1|-|TRBJ1-6
CASRSTSGDSPLHF
>TRBV20-1|TRBD1|TRBJ1-1
CSANRGTEAFF
>TRBV10-3|-|TRBJ1-1
CAISDRGRNTEAFF
>TRBV6-1|TRBD2|TRBJ2-7
CASSEAGGRLYEQHF
>TRBV20-1|-|TRBJ2-5
CSARVYSNETQYF
>TRBV19|-|TRBJ1-1
CASPPQGFLNTEAFF
>TRBV7-9|-|TRBJ2-2
CVSPGTENTGELFF
>TRBV30|-|TRBJ1-5
CAWSVLGTAGQPQHF
>TRBV7-2|-|TRBJ2-7
CASSSYPGAYEQYF
>TRBV11-1|-|TRBJ2-2
CASSLVRGGPNTGELFF
>TRBV12-3/TRBV12-4|-|TRBJ2-4
CASSLGSAFVQYF
>TRBV29-1|TRBD2|TRBJ2-7
CSVGPTGTSFYEQYF
>TRBV5-1|TRBD2|TRBJ2-3
CASSLALAGGPDTQYF
>TRBV2|TRBD1|TRBJ1-6
CASSDRGLASPLHF
>TRBV20-1|-|TRBJ1-1
CSAVPGHTEAFF
>TRBV5-1|-|TRBJ2-3
CASRTDRGGGDTQYF
>TRBV30|-|TRBJ1-3
CAWSVKSASGNTIYF
>TRBV11-3|TRBD1|TRBJ2-2
CASSRRDRAGELFF
>TRBV6-2/TRBV6-3|TRBD2|TRBJ2-7
CASSTFPLAGVVNEQYF
>TRBV19|-|TRBJ1-5
CASAMRVGRGHNQPQHF
>TRBV7-8|TRBD1|TRBJ1-2
CASSFGGQGGGYTF
>TRBV11-1|TRBD2|TRBJ2-2
CASRTSGARGTGELFF
>TRBV12-5|-|TRBJ1-1
CASGLETGNTEAFF
>TRBV6-2/TRBV6-3|-|TRBJ1-1
CASRQPGQLTEAFF
>TRBV6-5|TRBD2|TRBJ2-5
CASSPTGGLAGPQETQYF
>TRBV7-2|-|TRBJ2-4
CASSLAQDIQYF
>TRBV20-1|-|TRBJ2-5
CSARASQETQYF
>TRBV12-3/TRBV12-4|TRBD1|TRBJ1-2
CASRAGTVYGYTF
>TRBV15|-|TRBJ2-5
CATSRTGRGTQYF
>TRBV11-2|TRBD1|TRBJ1-3
CASSLNRGQSTPSAGYF
>TRBV6-5|-|TRBJ2-7
CASGRDSNSYEQYF
>TRBV6-5|-|TRBJ1-2
CASSYSTVNYGYTF
>TRBV28|-|TRBJ2-7
CASSLPGLYEQYF
>TRBV10-1|-|TRBJ1-1
CASSVGRQTEAFF
>TRBV7-9|-|TRBJ1-1
CASTAEYGNTEAFF
>TRBV7-9|TRBD1|TRBJ1-2
CASSWSRGPVGYTF
>TRBV7-9|TRBD2|TRBJ2-7
CASSHSGNGEQYF
>TRBV30|-|TRBJ1-5
CAWRPADSNQPQHF
>TRBV6-1|-|TRBJ1-6
CASSAGFGNSPLHF
>TRBV28|-|TRBJ1-5
CASSLSAGNNQPQHF
>TRBV19|-|TRBJ2-7
CASSISEGRTYEQYF
>TRBV28|-|TRBJ2-5
CASSRGWTQYF
>TRBV19|TRBD1|TRBJ1-1
CASSRDSKNNMNTEAFF
>TRBV20-1|-|TRBJ2-5
CSATPTETGTQETQYF
>TRBV12-3/TRBV12-4|-|TRBJ2-2
CASSPAGTGELFF
>TRBV2|-|TRBJ2-5
CASGISVGAGETQYF
>TRBV19|-|TRBJ2-2
CASGSGGHGGELFF